This entry features one T cell receptor beta chain sequence. These data belong to a study of blood T cell repertoires in COVID-19. The repertoire was sequenced with immunoSEQ multiplex PCR; TCRdb's copy has only in-frame clones and lacks some. This table holds fewer than 200,000 clones, approximately 84% found once. The germline V gene has CDR1 MNHEY and CDR2 SMNVEV (reference sequence). With V trimmed by 2 bases and J by 6 bases, 3 bases remained unmatched. CDR3 size: 13 residues. Sequenced sample: peripheral blood. The chain combines TRBV27 with TRBJ1-2; 7 positions match TRBD1. The receptor comes from an elderly woman with acute or convalescent COVID-19. The DNA for the CDR3 is TGTGCCAGCAGTTTACAGGGGGTGGATGGCTACACCTTC. It encodes CASSLQGVDGYTF.